Sequencing of this T cell receptor (beta chain) was carried out in a study of low-dose radiotherapy and immunotherapy resistance in tumors. Alpha and beta chains were covered, as first-strand cDNA relied on TRAV- and TRBV-specific primers. TCRs were put through around 20 PCR cycles of amplification with Phusion. A constant-region primer and the V-primer adapter served as the primer pair. TCRdb passed the reads through MiXCR, listing each CDR3 protein once. This table has more than 70,000 distinct CDR3 sequences, approximately 22% appearing once. This CDR3 is built from 15 residues. The germline V gene encodes CDR1 DFQATT and CDR2 SNEGSKA (reference sequence). With V trimmed by 4 bases and J by 6 bases, 11 bases remained unmatched. This sample's time point: after trial treatment. Treatment noted: LDRT plus nivolumab, ipilimumab, low-dose cyclophosphamide and aspirin (RACIN trial). Many counts were recorded for this clonotype.

The source of this sequence is a female donor with ovarian cancer. The material sequenced was PBMCs, taken after low-dose radiotherapy plus immunotherapy. V usage is TRBV20-1 and J usage is TRBJ2-5, with TRBD1 matching over 10 bases. The CDR3 here is CSATTPGQGLQTQYF. Here the CDR3 DNA reads TGCAGTGCTACTACCCCGGGACAGGGGTTACAGACCCAGTACTTC.